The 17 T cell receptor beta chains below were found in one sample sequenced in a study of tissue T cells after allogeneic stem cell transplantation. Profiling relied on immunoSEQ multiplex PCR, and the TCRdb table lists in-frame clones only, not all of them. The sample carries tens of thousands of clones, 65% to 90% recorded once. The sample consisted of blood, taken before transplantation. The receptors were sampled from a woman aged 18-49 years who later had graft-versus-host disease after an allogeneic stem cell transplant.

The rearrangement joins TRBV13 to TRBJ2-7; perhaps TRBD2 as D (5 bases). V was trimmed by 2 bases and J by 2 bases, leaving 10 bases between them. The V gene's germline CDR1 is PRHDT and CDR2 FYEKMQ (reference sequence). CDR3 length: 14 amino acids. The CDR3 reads CASSLSRVTYEQYF. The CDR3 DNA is TGTGCCAGCAGCTTATCGCGGGTAACCTACGAGCAGTACTTC.

In DNA, the CDR3 is TGCGCCAGCAGCTTACAAGGGCCCCCGAACACTGAAGCTTTCTTT. Translating gives CASSLQGPPNTEAFF. The rearrangement links TRBV5-1 to TRBJ1-1, with D unresolved. Germline V CDR1 and CDR2: SGHRS, YFSETQ. The CDR3 consists of 15 residues. The V and J ends lost 2 bases and 1 base respectively, with 12 bases between them.

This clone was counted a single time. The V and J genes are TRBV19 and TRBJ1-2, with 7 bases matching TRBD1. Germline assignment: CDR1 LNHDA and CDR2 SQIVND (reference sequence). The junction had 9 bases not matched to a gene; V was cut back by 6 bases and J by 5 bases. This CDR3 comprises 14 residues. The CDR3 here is CASRDRQRDYGYTF. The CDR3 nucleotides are TGTGCCAGTAGGGACAGGCAACGGGATTATGGCTACACCTTC.

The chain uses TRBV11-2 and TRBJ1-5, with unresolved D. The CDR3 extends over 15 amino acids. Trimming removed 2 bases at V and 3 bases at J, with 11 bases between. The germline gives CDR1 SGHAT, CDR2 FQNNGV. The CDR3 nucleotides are TGTGCCAGCAGCTTACGGCAGAATTCCAATCAGCCCCAGCATTTT. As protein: CASSLRQNSNQPQHF.

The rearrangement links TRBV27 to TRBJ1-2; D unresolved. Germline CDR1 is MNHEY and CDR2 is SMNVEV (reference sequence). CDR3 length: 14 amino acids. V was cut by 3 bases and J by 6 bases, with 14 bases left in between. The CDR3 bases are TGTGCCAGCAGTTTCTCTGAAGGAATAGATGGCTACACCTTC. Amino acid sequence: CASSFSEGIDGYTF.

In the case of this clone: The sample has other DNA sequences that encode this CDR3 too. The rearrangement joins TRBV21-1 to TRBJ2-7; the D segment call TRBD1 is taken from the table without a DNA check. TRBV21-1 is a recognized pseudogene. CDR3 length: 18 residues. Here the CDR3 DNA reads TGTGCCAGCAGCAAAGTTTCAGGGACAGGGGGTGGTAGGGACGAGCAGTACTTC. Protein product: CASSKVSGTGGGRDEQYF.

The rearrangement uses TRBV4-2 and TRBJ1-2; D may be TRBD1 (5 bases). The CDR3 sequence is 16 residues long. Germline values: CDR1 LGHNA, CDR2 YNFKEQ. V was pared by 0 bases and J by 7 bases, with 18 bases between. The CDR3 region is CASSQDPRVGITGYTF. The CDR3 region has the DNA TGTGCCAGCAGCCAAGACCCCAGGGTGGGAATAACTGGCTACACCTTC.

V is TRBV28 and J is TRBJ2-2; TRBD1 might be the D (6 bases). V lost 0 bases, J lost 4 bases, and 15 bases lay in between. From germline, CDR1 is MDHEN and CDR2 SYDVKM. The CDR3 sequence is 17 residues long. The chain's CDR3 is CASSLWSLGGSTGELFF. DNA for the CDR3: TGTGCCAGCAGTTTATGGAGTTTAGGGGGATCCACCGGGGAGCTGTTTTTT. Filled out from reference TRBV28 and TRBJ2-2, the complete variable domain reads DVKVTQSSRYLVKRTGEKVFLECVQDMDHENMFWYRQDPGLGLRLIYFSYDVKMKEKGDIPEGYSVSREKKERFSLILESASTNQTSMYLCASSLWSLGGSTGELFFGEGSRLTVL.

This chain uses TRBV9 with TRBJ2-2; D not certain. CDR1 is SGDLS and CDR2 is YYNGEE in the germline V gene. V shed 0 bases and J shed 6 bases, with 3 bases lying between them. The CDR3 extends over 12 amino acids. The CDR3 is CASSVGSGELFF. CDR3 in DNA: TGTGCCAGCAGCGTAGGGTCCGGGGAGCTGTTTTTT.

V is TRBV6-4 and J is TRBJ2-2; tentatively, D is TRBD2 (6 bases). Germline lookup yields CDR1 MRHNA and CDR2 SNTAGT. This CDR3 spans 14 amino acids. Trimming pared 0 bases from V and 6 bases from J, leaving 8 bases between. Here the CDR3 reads CASSDSSSAGELFF. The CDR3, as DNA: TGTGCCAGCAGTGACTCGTCTAGCGCCGGGGAGCTGTTTTTT.

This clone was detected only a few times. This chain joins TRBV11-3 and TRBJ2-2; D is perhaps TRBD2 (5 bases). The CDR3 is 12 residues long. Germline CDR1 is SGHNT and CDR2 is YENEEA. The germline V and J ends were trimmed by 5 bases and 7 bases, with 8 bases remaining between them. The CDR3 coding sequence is TGTGCCAGCAGCCCCGGGGACGGGGAGCTGTTTTTT. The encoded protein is CASSPGDGELFF.

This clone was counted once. In DNA, the CDR3 is TGCGCCAGCAGCTTGGAGGCTAGCCAGGAACTCGACCAGTACTTC. This gives the protein CASSLEASQELDQYF. This sequence joins TRBV5-1 and TRBJ2-5; D perhaps matches TRBD2 (5 bases). V gave up 0 bases and J gave up 10 bases, with 19 bases separating them. The CDR3 loop spans 15 amino acids. The germline V gene encodes CDR1 SGHRS and CDR2 YFSETQ. The complete variable domain, with remaining parts taken from reference TRBV5-1 and TRBJ2-5, reads KAGVTQTPRYLIKTRGQQVTLSCSPISGHRSVSWYQQTPGQGLQFLFEYFSETQRNKGNFPGRFSGRQFSNSRSEMNVSTLELGDSALYLCASSLEASQELDQYFGPGTRLLVL.

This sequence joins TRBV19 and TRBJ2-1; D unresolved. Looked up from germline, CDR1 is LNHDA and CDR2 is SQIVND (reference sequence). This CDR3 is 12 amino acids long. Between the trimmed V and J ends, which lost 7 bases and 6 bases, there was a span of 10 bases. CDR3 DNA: TGTGCCAGTACGACTCGGGCCAATGAGCAGTTCTTC. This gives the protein CASTTRANEQFF.

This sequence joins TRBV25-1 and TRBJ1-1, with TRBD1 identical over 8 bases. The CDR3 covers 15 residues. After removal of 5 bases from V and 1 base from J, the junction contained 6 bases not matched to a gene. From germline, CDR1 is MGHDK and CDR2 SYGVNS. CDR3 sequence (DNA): TGTGCCAGCAGTACACGGGGGACAGGGAACACTGAAGCTTTCTTT. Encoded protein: CASSTRGTGNTEAFF.

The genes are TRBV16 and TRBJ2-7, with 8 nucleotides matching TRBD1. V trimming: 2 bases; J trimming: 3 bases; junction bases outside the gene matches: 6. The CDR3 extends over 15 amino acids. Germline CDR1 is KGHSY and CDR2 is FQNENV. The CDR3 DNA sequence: TGTGCCAGCAGCCAACTGCAGGGGGCCCTCTACGAGCAGTACTTC. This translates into CASSQLQGALYEQYF.

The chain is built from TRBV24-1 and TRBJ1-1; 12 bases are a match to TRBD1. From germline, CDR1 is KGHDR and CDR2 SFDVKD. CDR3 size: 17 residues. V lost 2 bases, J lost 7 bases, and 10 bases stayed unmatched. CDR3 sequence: CATSDSTGQGAGGEAFF. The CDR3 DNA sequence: TGTGCCACCAGTGATTCGACGGGACAGGGGGCTGGCGGTGAAGCTTTCTTT.

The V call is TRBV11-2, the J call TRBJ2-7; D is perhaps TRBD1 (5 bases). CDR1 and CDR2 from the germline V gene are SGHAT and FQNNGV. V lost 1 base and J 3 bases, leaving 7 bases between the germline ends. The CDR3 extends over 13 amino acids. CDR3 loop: CASSLAGHYEQYF. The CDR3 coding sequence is TGTGCCAGCAGCTTAGCAGGGCACTACGAGCAGTACTTC. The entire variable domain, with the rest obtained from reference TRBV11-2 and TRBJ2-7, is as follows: EAGVAQSPRYKIIEKRQSVAFWCNPISGHATLYWYQQILGQGPKLLIQFQNNGVVDDSQLPKDRFSAERLKGVDSTLKIQPAKLEDSAVYLCASSLAGHYEQYFGPGTRLTVT.